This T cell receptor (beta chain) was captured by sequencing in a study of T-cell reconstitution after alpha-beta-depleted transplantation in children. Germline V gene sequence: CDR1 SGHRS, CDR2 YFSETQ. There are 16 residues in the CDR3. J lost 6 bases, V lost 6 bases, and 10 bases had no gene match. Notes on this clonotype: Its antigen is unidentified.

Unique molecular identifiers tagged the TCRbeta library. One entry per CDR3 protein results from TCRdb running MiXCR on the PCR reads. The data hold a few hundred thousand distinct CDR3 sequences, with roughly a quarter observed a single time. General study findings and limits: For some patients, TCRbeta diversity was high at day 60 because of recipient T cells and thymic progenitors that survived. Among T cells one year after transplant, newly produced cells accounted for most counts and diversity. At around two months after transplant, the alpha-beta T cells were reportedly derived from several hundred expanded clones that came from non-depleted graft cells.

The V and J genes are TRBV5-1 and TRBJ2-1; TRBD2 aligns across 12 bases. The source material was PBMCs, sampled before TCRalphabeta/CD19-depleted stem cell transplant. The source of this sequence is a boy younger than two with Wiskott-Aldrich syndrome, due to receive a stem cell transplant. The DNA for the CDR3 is TGCGCCAGCACCCCGCTAGCGGGAGGGCAGGGCAATGAGCAGTTCTTC. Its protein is CASTPLAGGQGNEQFF. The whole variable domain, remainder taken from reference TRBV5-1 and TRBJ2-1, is KAGVTQTPRYLIKTRGQQVTLSCSPISGHRSVSWYQQTPGQGLQFLFEYFSETQRNKGNFPGRFSGRQFSNSRSEMNVSTLELGDSALYLCASTPLAGGQGNEQFFGPGTRLTVL.